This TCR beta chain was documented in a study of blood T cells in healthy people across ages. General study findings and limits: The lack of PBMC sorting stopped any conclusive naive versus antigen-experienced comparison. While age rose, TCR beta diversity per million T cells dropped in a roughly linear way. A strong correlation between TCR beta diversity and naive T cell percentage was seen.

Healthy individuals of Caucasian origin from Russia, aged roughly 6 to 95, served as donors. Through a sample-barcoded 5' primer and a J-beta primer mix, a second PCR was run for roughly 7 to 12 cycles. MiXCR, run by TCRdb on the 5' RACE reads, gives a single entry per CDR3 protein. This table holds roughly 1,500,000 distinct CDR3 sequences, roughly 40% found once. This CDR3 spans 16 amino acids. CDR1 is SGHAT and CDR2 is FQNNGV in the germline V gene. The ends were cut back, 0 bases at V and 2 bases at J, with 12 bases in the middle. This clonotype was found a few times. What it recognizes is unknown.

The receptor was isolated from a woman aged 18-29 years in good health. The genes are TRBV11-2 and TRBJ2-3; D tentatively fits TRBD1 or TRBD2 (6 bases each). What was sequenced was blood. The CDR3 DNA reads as TGTGCCAGCAGCTTAGATCCGGGGGCTAACACAGATACGCAGTATTTT. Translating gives CASSLDPGANTDTQYF. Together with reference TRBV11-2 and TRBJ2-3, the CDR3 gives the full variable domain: EAGVAQSPRYKIIEKRQSVAFWCNPISGHATLYWYQQILGQGPKLLIQFQNNGVVDDSQLPKDRFSAERLKGVDSTLKIQPAKLEDSAVYLCASSLDPGANTDTQYFGPGTRLTVL.